This TCR beta chain is drawn from a study of blood T cell repertoires in COVID-19 (TCRdb year 2020). In terms of the full investigation: Samples covering the acute and convalescent phases of COVID-19 were provided by collaborators in the United States, Italy and Spain. HLA class I and class II types, where available, came from metadata supplied by the sample provider rather than from assay-based typing. A freely available public database, intended as a resource for researchers studying the immune response to SARS-CoV-2, is where the repertoires were released. Deeply sampled blood TCRbeta repertoires from subjects exposed to, actively infected with, or recovered from COVID-19 were included in the dataset. The material from the prospective study consisted of cDNA or gDNA derived from T cells, B-cell-depleted T cells, or PBMCs. The samples were drawn from two sources: the first 160 participants of the ongoing ImmuneRACE study, and 1,000 to 1,500 subjects contributed by 6 global collaborators. Nearly every sample came with metadata listing a de-identified subject ID, COVID-19 status, age in years and sex.

The research as a whole found: Clinical and demographic metadata were provided uncurated, with the amount varying by source and participant.

The immunoSEQ Assay, a bias-controlled multiplex PCR, was used to amplify TCRbeta CDR3 regions from genomic DNA. As for the original processing: The number of nucleated cells in each sample was estimated from the amplification of reference gene primers within the assay. To quantify the absolute abundance of each unique TCRbeta CDR3 rearrangement, sequence reads were collapsed and filtered. For each sample, productive Simpson clonality was calculated as the square root of Simpson's diversity index across productive rearrangements. Drawn from immuneACCESS, this table holds only the in-frame rearrangements with V and J called that TCRdb kept. Clones are partly lost; checked studies trace under half to an unresolved V gene and leave the rest unexplained. For V, J and clone size, that table is used; D and trimming come from the DNA. For this sample there are 210,000 or so clones; almost 90% appear just once. The top ten hold about 1.5% of the sample.

This clone was observed a handful of times. The specificity of this receptor is unknown. No base quality values were provided; no much bigger clone lies one nucleotide off. The sample contains more than one DNA sequence encoding this CDR3. Collaborating institutions collected whole blood in K2EDTA tubes following their own protocols. Collaborator samples were shipped for TCRbeta analysis as frozen whole blood, isolated PBMCs, or DNA extracted from either sample type. CDR3 length: 13 amino acids, cysteine to phenylalanine. Solely the CDR3 DNA is kept, with 39 bases framed from the first base. Deletion took 3 bases off V and 4 bases off J, with a span of 9 bases between the germline ends.

This clonotype was obtained from a man in his late teens or twenties with active or convalescent COVID-19. The rearranged segments are TRBV12-3 or TRBV12-4 and TRBJ1-2; no D gene call is confident. The sequenced material came from peripheral blood. In nucleotide form, the sequence is TGTGCCAGCAGTTTTGGCGGAACCTATGGCTACACCTTC. It specifies CASSFGGTYGYTF.